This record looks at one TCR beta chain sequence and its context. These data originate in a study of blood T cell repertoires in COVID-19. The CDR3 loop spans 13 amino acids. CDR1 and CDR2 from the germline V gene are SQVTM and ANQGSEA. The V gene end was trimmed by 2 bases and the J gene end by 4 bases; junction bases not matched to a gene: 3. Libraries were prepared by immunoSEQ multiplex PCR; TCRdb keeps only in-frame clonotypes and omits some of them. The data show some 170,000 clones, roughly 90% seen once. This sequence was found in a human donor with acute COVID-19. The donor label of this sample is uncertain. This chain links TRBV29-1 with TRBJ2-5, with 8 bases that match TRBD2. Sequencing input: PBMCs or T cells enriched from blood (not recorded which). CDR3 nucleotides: TGCAGCGTTGAATACCTAGCGGGAGAGACCCAGTACTTC. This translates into CSVEYLAGETQYF.